One and the same sample provided the 5 T cell receptor beta chains below, sequenced in a study of blood T cells in healthy people across ages. With a J-beta primer mix and a sample-barcoded 5' primer, a second PCR ran roughly 6 to 11 cycles. TCRdb passed the 5' RACE reads through MiXCR, listing each CDR3 protein once. The data show about a million distinct CDR3 sequences, around 46% seen once. The sample taken for sequencing was blood. Receptor source: a man aged 25 to 40 in good health.

The chain employs TRBV20-1 and TRBJ2-7; D may match TRBD1 or TRBD2 (5 bases each). The last part of the DNA fits TRBJ2-5 better; the J call may be wrong. Germline assignment: CDR1 DFQATT and CDR2 SNEGSKA (reference sequence). The CDR3 runs to 12 residues. The CDR3, as DNA: TGCAGTGCTCGCCTGGGGGTAGAGACCCAGTACTTC. Protein sequence: CSARLGVETQYF.

This chain joins TRBV3-1 and TRBJ2-1, with 8 bases lining up with TRBD2. Trimming took 8 bases from V and 9 from J; bases not matched to a gene: 12. The CDR3 totals 14 residues. The germline gives CDR1 LGHDT, CDR2 YNNKEL (reference sequence). The CDR3: CASSEAFAGGEQFF. CDR3 coding DNA: TGTGCCAGCTCCGAGGCCTTTGCGGGGGGTGAGCAGTTCTTC.

The gene calls are TRBV20-1 and TRBJ1-6, with 8 bases fitting TRBD1. This CDR3 contains 16 residues. Trimming removed 6 bases from V and 7 bases from J; junction bases left unmatched: 14. CDR1 DFQATT and CDR2 SNEGSKA come from the germline V gene (reference sequence). For the CDR3, the DNA is TGCAGTGCCGATCCCCCCAAGACAGGGGACAATTCACCCCTCCACTTT. Its protein is CSADPPKTGDNSPLHF.

J is TRBJ2-7 and V is TRBV28; no reliable D call. The CDR3 sequence is 13 residues long. Trimming took 5 bases from V and 3 from J, leaving 11 bases between them. Per the germline V gene, CDR1 is MDHEN and CDR2 is SYDVKM. The CDR3 sequence: CASSTRVGYEQYF. CDR3 DNA: TGTGCCAGCAGTACCCGTGTGGGCTACGAGCAGTACTTC. Combining the CDR3 with reference TRBV28 and TRBJ2-7 gives the whole variable domain DVKVTQSSRYLVKRTGEKVFLECVQDMDHENMFWYRQDPGLGLRLIYFSYDVKMKEKGDIPEGYSVSREKKERFSLILESASTNQTSMYLCASSTRVGYEQYFGPGTRLTVT.

The chain links TRBV5-1 to TRBJ2-7, with TRBD1 identical over 12 bases. After removal of 4 bases from V and 5 bases from J, the junction contained 4 bases not matched to a gene. The CDR3 covers 14 residues. Germline-derived CDR1 and CDR2 are SGHRS and YFSETQ. The CDR3 loop is CASSPGQGAHEQYF. The CDR3 DNA sequence: TGCGCCAGCAGCCCGGGACAGGGGGCCCACGAGCAGTACTTC.